Given below is one TCR beta chain in context. Its antigen is currently unknown. This sample was included in a study of T-cell reconstitution after alpha-beta-depleted transplantation in children. The CDR3 loop spans 14 amino acids. Trimming took 3 bases from V and 4 from J, leaving 10 bases between them. Unique molecular identifiers were used in preparing the TCRbeta library. TCRdb called the PCR reads again in MiXCR, with one record for every CDR3 protein. The table has about 220,000 distinct CDR3 sequences, about a sixth seen once. Overall study results and limits: Reportedly, roughly two months post-transplant, alpha-beta T cells arose from several hundred expanded graft clones. Surviving recipient T cells and thymic progenitors accounted for the high day-60 TCRbeta diversity observed in some patients.

The chain is built from TRBV12-3 or TRBV12-4 and TRBJ1-3; D is unclear. The source of this sequence is a male patient aged 2 to 10 who had a stem cell transplant for acute lymphoblastic leukemia, so the T cells may come from the graft donor. The specimen was PBMCs, mostly from graft donor cells, collected 360 days after TCRalphabeta/CD19-depleted stem cell transplant. CDR3 region: CASSFADLGNTIYF. The CDR3 DNA reads as TGTGCCAGCAGTTTTGCAGATTTAGGAAACACCATATATTTT.